The clone carrying this T cell receptor beta chain has a handful of counts. Its antigen remains unidentified. CDR1 is ENHRY, CDR2 SYGVKD, per germline. CDR3 length equals 12 residues. Between the trimmed V and J ends, which lost 2 bases and 3 bases, there was a span of 4 bases. The source of the sample is a study of T-cell reconstitution after alpha-beta-depleted transplantation in children. Study findings and constraints: After one year, T-cell counts and TCRbeta diversity mostly came from new T cells. Approximately two months post-transplant, alpha-beta T cells reportedly originated from several hundred expanded graft clones.

Unique molecular identifiers were used to barcode this TCRbeta library. MiXCR, applied by TCRdb to the PCR reads, yields one record per CDR3 protein. The sample lists tens of thousands of distinct CDR3 sequences; roughly 50% were seen once. This sample comprised peripheral blood, obtained before TCRalphabeta/CD19-depleted stem cell transplant. The chain carries TRBV10-3 and TRBJ2-5; D call uncertain. The origin of this receptor is a boy under three years old with SCID, due to receive a stem cell transplant. For the CDR3, the DNA is TGTGCCATCAGTGAGCCCAAAGAGACCCAGTACTTC. This encodes CAISEPKETQYF.